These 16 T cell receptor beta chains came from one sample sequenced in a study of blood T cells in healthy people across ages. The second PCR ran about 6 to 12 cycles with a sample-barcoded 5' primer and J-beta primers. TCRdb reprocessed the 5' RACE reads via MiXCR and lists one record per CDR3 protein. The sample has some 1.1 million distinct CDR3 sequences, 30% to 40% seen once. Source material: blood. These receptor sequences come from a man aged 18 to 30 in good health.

CDR3 sequence (DNA): TGTGCCAGCAGTTCACAGGGGGGCAAAAACATTCAGTACTTC. Protein product: CASSSQGGKNIQYF. The chain has TRBV27 and TRBJ2-4, with 8 bases fitting TRBD1. Germline V gene sequence: CDR1 MNHEY, CDR2 SMNVEV (reference sequence). The V gene end was trimmed by 4 bases and the J gene end by 3 bases; junction bases not matched to a gene: 2. The CDR3 runs to 14 residues.

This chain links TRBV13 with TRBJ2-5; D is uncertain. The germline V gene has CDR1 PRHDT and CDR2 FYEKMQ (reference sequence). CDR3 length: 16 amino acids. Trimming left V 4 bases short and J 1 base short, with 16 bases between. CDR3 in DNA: TGTGCCAGCAGCTCCTTTCGTGGGCGGACCCAAGAGACCCAGTACTTC. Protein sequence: CASSSFRGRTQETQYF.

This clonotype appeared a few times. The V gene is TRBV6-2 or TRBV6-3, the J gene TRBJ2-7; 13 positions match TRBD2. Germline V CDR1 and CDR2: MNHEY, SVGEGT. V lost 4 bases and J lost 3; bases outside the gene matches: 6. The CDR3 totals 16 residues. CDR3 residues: CASSSPTSGGVYEQYF. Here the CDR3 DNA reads TGTGCCAGCAGTTCACCCACTAGCGGGGGGGTCTACGAGCAGTACTTC.

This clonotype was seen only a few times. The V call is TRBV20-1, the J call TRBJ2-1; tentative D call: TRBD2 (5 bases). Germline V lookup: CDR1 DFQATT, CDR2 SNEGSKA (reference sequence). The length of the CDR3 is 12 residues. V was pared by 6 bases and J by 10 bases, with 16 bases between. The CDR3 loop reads CSAIRRGDEQFF. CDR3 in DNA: TGCAGTGCCATACGACGGGGTGACGAGCAGTTCTTC.

In nucleotides, the CDR3 is TGCAGTGCTAGAGGCCGGACAGAGGGAAAACTGTTTTTT. Its translation: CSARGRTEGKLFF. The chain joins TRBV20-1 to TRBJ1-4; the D gene is possibly TRBD1 (6 bases). The germline V gene encodes CDR1 DFQATT and CDR2 SNEGSKA (reference sequence). The CDR3 extends over 13 amino acids. V shed 1 base and J shed 10 bases, with 13 bases lying between them.

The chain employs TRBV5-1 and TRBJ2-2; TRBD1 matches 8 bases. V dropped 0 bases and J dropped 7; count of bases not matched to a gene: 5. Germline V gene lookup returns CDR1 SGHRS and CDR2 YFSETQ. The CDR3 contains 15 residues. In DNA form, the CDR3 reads TGCGCCAGCAGCTTGGTGGACAGGGTAGACGGGGAGCTGTTTTTT. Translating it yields CASSLVDRVDGELFF.

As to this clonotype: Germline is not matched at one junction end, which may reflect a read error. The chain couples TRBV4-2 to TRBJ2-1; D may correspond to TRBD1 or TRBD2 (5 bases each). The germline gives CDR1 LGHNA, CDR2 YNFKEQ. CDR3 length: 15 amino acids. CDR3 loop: CTSSQDHGGYNEQFF. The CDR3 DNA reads TGTACCAGCAGCCAAGATCATGGGGGTTACAATGAGCAGTTCTTC.

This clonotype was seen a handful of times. The DNA of the CDR3 is TGTGCCAGCAGCCCCCGGACAACGGGCTACACCTTC. Residues: CASSPRTTGYTF. The chain has TRBV7-2 and TRBJ1-2; tentatively, D is TRBD1 (5 bases). The CDR3 sequence is 12 residues long. Germline CDR1 and CDR2: SGHTA and FQGNSA. V shed 5 bases and J shed 8 bases, with 12 bases lying between them.

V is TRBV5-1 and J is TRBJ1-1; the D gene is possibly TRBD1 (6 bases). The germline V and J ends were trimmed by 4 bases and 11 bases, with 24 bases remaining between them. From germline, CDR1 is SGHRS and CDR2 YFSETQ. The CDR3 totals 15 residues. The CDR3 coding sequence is TGCGCCAGCAGCCCCGAGGGGGGCGAAGAAAGTGTGGCTTTCTTT. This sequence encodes CASSPEGGEESVAFF.

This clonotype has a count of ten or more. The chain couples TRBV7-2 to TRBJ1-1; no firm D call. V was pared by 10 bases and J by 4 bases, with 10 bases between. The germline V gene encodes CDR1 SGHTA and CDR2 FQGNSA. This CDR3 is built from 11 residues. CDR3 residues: CATRGGTEAFF. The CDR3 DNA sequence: TGTGCCACTCGAGGTGGCACTGAAGCTTTCTTT. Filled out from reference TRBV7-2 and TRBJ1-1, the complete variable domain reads GAGVSQSPSNKVTEKGKDVELRCDPISGHTALYWYRQSLGQGLEFLIYFQGNSAPDKSGLPSDRFSAERTGGSVSTLTIQRTQQEDSAVYLCATRGGTEAFFGQGTRLTVV.

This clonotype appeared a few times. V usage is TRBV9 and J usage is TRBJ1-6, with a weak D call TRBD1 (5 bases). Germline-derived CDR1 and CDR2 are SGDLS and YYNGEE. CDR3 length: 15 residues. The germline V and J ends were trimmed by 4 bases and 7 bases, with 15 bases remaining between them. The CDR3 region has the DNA TGTGCCAGCAGCCATAGGGACGAGAGCAATTCACCCCTCCACTTT. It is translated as CASSHRDESNSPLHF.

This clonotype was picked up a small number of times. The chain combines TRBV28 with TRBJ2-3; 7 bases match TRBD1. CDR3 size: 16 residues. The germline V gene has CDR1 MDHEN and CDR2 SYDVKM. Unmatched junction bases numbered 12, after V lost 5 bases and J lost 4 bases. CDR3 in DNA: TGTGCCAGCAGTACCTCGACAGGGAATGGGCCAGATACGCAGTATTTT. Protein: CASSTSTGNGPDTQYF.

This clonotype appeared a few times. The chain's CDR3 is CSATGLGNTDTQYF. The CDR3, as DNA: TGCAGTGCTACCGGACTGGGCAACACAGATACGCAGTATTTT. The V gene is TRBV20-1, the J gene TRBJ2-3; D perhaps matches TRBD2 (5 bases). Trimming removed 4 bases from V and 2 bases from J, with 13 bases in between. Germline V CDR1 and CDR2: DFQATT, SNEGSKA (reference sequence). The CDR3 has 14 residues.

CDR3 region: CASARIRNTGELFF. CDR3 sequence (DNA): TGTGCCAGCGCTAGAATTCGGAACACCGGGGAGCTGTTTTTT. The chain links TRBV11-1 to TRBJ2-2; D call uncertain. Trimming took off 8 bases at V and 1 base at J, with 11 bases between the two ends. The CDR3 extends over 14 amino acids. Germline CDR1 SGHAT, CDR2 FQDESV (reference sequence).

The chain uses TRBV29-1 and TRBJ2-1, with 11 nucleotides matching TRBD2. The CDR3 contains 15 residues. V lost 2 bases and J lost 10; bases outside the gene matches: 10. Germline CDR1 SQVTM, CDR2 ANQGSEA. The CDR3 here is CSVESLAGGLGEQFF. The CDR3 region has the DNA TGCAGCGTTGAAAGTTTAGCGGGGGGGCTAGGCGAGCAGTTCTTC.

The DNA for the CDR3 is TGCGCCAGCAGCTTAAGCGACAGGACGAGCTCCTACGAGCAGTACTTC. Its protein is CASSLSDRTSSYEQYF. The chain links TRBV5-1 to TRBJ2-7, with TRBD1 as a possible D gene (6 bases). V shed 2 bases and J shed 0 bases, with 15 bases lying between them. Germline V CDR1 and CDR2: SGHRS, YFSETQ. The CDR3 has 16 residues. Drawing the rest from reference TRBV5-1 and TRBJ2-7, the complete variable domain is KAGVTQTPRYLIKTRGQQVTLSCSPISGHRSVSWYQQTPGQGLQFLFEYFSETQRNKGNFPGRFSGRQFSNSRSEMNVSTLELGDSALYLCASSLSDRTSSYEQYFGPGTRLTVT.